The clone carrying this T cell receptor (beta chain) was picked up a small number of times. The data derive from a study of OX40 agonist ivuxolimab in advanced cancers. TCRdb keeps only in-frame clones here, not all; method: immunoSEQ multiplex PCR. The sample lists 71,000 or so clones; more than 70% were seen once. V dropped 4 bases and J dropped 9 bases, with 14 bases sitting between them. The CDR3 is made up of 13 amino acids. Germline lookup yields CDR1 MNHNY and CDR2 SVGAGI (reference sequence). The TCR was taken from an adult with an advanced solid tumor such as melanoma, head and neck, liver or kidney cancer. The V call is TRBV6-6, the J call TRBJ2-3; perhaps TRBD2 as D (6 bases). The sample consisted of CD4+ or CD8+ T cells sorted from blood, taken in a trial of the OX40 agonist ivuxolimab. CDR3 DNA sequence: TGTGCCAGCAGTTTATCATCGGGAGACACGCAGTATTTT. Translated: CASSLSSGDTQYF.